These 28 T cell receptor beta chains came from one sample sequenced in a study of cytotoxic CD8 clonotypes in ibrutinib-treated CLL. Using immunoSEQ multiplex PCR, the repertoire was profiled, and TCRdb retains in-frame clones only, with some absent. In the table there are some 70,000 clones, over 75% of which are singletons. Source: PBMCs, taken after 12 months of ibrutinib treatment. These receptors were taken from a human donor with chronic lymphocytic leukemia.

The chain joins TRBV2 to TRBJ2-3; D uncertain. Trimming shortened V by 5 bases and J by 2 bases, and 2 bases separated the two germline ends. This CDR3 is built from 11 residues. Germline V gene lookup returns CDR1 SNHLY and CDR2 FYNNEI. The CDR3 loop is CASSLTDTQYF. CDR3 DNA sequence: TGTGCCAGCAGTCTCACAGATACGCAGTATTTT.

This clone was seen a single time. The chain uses TRBV10-2 and TRBJ2-7, with D perhaps matching TRBD1 (5 bases). CDR3 length equals 15 residues. Germline assignment: CDR1 WSHSY and CDR2 SAAADI. Trimming shortened V by 9 bases and J by 2 bases, and 20 bases separated the two germline ends. CDR3: CASGAEGERAYEQYF. The DNA for the CDR3 is TGCGCCAGTGGGGCTGAAGGGGAAAGGGCCTACGAGCAGTACTTC.

The V and J genes are TRBV28 and TRBJ1-2; D not certain. V lost 4 bases and J lost 1, with 7 bases in between. The CDR3 is 13 residues long. The germline V gene encodes CDR1 MDHEN and CDR2 SYDVKM. The CDR3 loop is CASSYHGNYGYTF. CDR3 DNA sequence: TGTGCCAGCAGTTACCATGGTAACTATGGCTACACCTTC.

The sample holds a few counts of this clone. The genes are TRBV27 and TRBJ2-4, with 12 nucleotides matching TRBD2. The V gene end was trimmed by 3 bases and the J gene end by 7 bases; junction bases not matched to a gene: 4. The CDR3 runs to 15 residues. Germline V CDR1 and CDR2: MNHEY, SMNVEV (reference sequence). Here the CDR3 DNA reads TGTGCCAGCAGTTTGCGAACTAGCGGGAGGAACATTCAGTACTTC. Amino acid sequence: CASSLRTSGRNIQYF.

This sequence joins TRBV6-6 and TRBJ1-4; a weak D match, TRBD1 (6 bases). The CDR3 runs 12 residues. CDR1 and CDR2 (germline): MNHNY, SVGAGI (reference sequence). Trimming cost V 4 bases and J 8 bases, with 8 bases left between them. The CDR3 region has the DNA TGTGCCAGCAGTTCCGGACAGGAAAAACTGTTTTTT. Residues: CASSSGQEKLFF.

V is TRBV11-2 and J is TRBJ2-1, with D tentatively TRBD2 (5 bases). This CDR3 has 14 amino acids. Germline V CDR1 and CDR2: SGHAT, FQNNGV. The V end lost 0 bases, the J end lost 10 bases, and 13 bases lay between the germline ends. The CDR3 spells CASSLDLTWREQFF. As DNA, the CDR3 is TGTGCCAGCAGCTTAGATCTAACTTGGAGGGAGCAGTTCTTC.

The chain joins TRBV21-1 to TRBJ2-7; the D segment call TRBD2 is taken from the table without a DNA check. TRBV21-1 is recorded as a pseudogene. The CDR3 runs 9 residues. CDR3 residues: CASSDEQYF. As DNA, the CDR3 is TGTGCCAGCTCCGACGAGCAGTACTTC.

J is TRBJ1-1 and V is TRBV29-1; D is undetermined. Germline CDR1 and CDR2: SQVTM and ANQGSEA. The CDR3 loop spans 16 amino acids. Trimming took 0 bases from V and 0 from J, leaving 14 bases between them. In DNA, the CDR3 is TGCAGCGTTGAAGACCCCGCTGTGAGGTTGAACACTGAAGCTTTCTTT. Translated, it gives CSVEDPAVRLNTEAFF. Variable domain in full (rest from reference TRBV29-1 and TRBJ1-1): SAVISQKPSRDICQRGTSLTIQCQVDSQVTMMFWYRQQPGQSLTLIATANQGSEATYESGFVIDKFPISRPNLTFSTLTVSNMSPEDSSIYLCSVEDPAVRLNTEAFFGQGTRLTVV.

The chain combines TRBV5-1 with TRBJ2-1; D is ambiguous. Trimming removed 2 bases at V and 7 bases at J, with 10 bases between. The length of the CDR3 is 13 residues. The germline CDR1 and CDR2 sequences are SGHRS and YFSETQ. The DNA of the CDR3 is TGCGCCAGCAGCTTTACAGTTTTGAATGAGCAGTTCTTC. The encoded protein is CASSFTVLNEQFF.

The chain has TRBV19 and TRBJ2-7, with D possibly matching TRBD2 (7 bases). Germline V lookup: CDR1 LNHDA, CDR2 SQIVND (reference sequence). V dropped 1 base and J dropped 12 bases, with 16 bases sitting between them. The CDR3 has 13 residues. The CDR3: CASSIAGGGAPYF. The CDR3 DNA is TGTGCCAGTAGTATAGCCGGTGGGGGGGCTCCGTACTTC.

The chain couples TRBV12-5 to TRBJ1-5; D is unresolved. The CDR3 sequence is 14 residues long. Germline CDR1 is LGHNT and CDR2 is FRNRAP. Trimming shortened V by 1 base and J by 7 bases, and 11 bases separated the two germline ends. The CDR3 DNA sequence: TGTGCTAGTGGTTTGGCTGTGAATTGGCAGCCCCAGCATTTT. Translation: CASGLAVNWQPQHF.

V usage is TRBV6-5 and J usage is TRBJ1-2; D remains ambiguous. The V gene's germline CDR1 is MNHEY and CDR2 SVGAGI. Trimming shortened V by 0 bases and J by 4 bases, and 15 bases separated the two germline ends. The CDR3 is 16 amino acids. CDR3 sequence reads: CASSYSSRKQTYGYTF. The CDR3 DNA reads as TGTGCCAGCAGTTACTCGAGCCGGAAACAAACCTATGGCTACACCTTC.

The gene calls are TRBV9 and TRBJ2-1, with 8 bases fitting TRBD1. CDR1 is SGDLS and CDR2 is YYNGEE in the germline V gene. V lost 2 bases and J lost 8; bases outside the gene matches: 6. The length of the CDR3 is 14 residues. CDR3 residues: CASSVIAGGDEQFF. CDR3 in DNA: TGTGCCAGCAGCGTGATTGCAGGGGGCGATGAGCAGTTCTTC. Full variable domain (outside the CDR3, taken from reference TRBV9 and TRBJ2-1): DSGVTQTPKHLITATGQRVTLRCSPRSGDLSVYWYQQSLDQGLQFLIQYYNGEERAKGNILERFSAQQFPDLHSELNLSSLELGDSALYFCASSVIAGGDEQFFGPGTRLTVL.

The chain employs TRBV25-1 and TRBJ2-7; D gene unclear. This CDR3 has 16 amino acids. Germline lookup yields CDR1 MGHDK and CDR2 SYGVNS. V was clipped by 6 bases and J by 2 bases, with 20 bases between them. CDR3 coding DNA: TGTGCCAGCAGACTATCCATCGGCAGTTTCACCTACGAGCAGTACTTC. Encoded protein: CASRLSIGSFTYEQYF.

The chain uses TRBV18 and TRBJ2-7; TRBD2 aligns across 9 bases. Germline V gives CDR1 KGHSH, CDR2 LQKENI. Losses at the gene ends were 1 base for V and 7 bases for J; bases not matched to a gene: 11. The length of the CDR3 is 16 residues. The CDR3 spells CASSPLAGDGPGEQYF. The CDR3 DNA follows: TGTGCCAGCTCACCACTAGCGGGAGACGGTCCGGGAGAGCAGTACTTC. The complete variable domain, with remaining parts taken from reference TRBV18 and TRBJ2-7, reads NAGVMQNPRHLVRRRGQEARLRCSPMKGHSHVYWYRQLPEEGLKFMVYLQKENIIDESGMPKERFSAEFPKEGPSILRIQQVVRGDSAAYFCASSPLAGDGPGEQYFGPGTRLTVT.

The J gene is TRBJ2-7, the V gene TRBV4-3; 7 nucleotides match TRBD2. From germline, CDR1 is LGHNA and CDR2 YSLEER. The CDR3 is 18 residues long. V shed 2 bases and J 2 bases; nucleotides not matched to a gene: 15. The CDR3 region has the DNA TGCGCCAGCAGCCAACAAGCAGTGACGCGGGGGTGGACCTACGAGCAGTACTTC. It codes for CASSQQAVTRGWTYEQYF.

The chain uses TRBV19 and TRBJ2-3; the D gene is possibly TRBD2 (6 bases). V lost 5 bases and J lost 2, with 17 bases in between. The CDR3 covers 16 residues. Germline assignment: CDR1 LNHDA and CDR2 SQIVND (reference sequence). CDR3 in amino acids: CASSPQWRDATDTQYF. As DNA, the CDR3 is TGTGCCAGTAGTCCCCAATGGAGGGACGCCACAGATACGCAGTATTTT. Complete variable domain (other parts from reference TRBV19 and TRBJ2-3): DGGITQSPKYLFRKEGQNVTLSCEQNLNHDAMYWYRQDPGQGLRLIYYSQIVNDFQKGDIAEGYSVSREKKESFPLTVTSAQKNPTAFYLCASSPQWRDATDTQYFGPGTRLTVL.

The rearrangement links TRBV11-1 to TRBJ1-1; 11 bases agree with TRBD1. The CDR3 is 16 amino acids. J was trimmed by 3 bases and V by 5 bases; bases with no gene match: 8. The germline V gene has CDR1 SGHAT and CDR2 FQDESV (reference sequence). The CDR3 region has the DNA TGTGCCAGCAGCGCCGGGGACAGGGGGTCCTACACTGAAGCTTTCTTT. Its protein product is CASSAGDRGSYTEAFF.

This clone was seen just once. The genes are TRBV19 and TRBJ1-3, with TRBD1 identical over 8 bases. V gave up 5 bases and J gave up 1 base; unmatched junction bases: 4. CDR3 size: 15 residues. Germline V lookup: CDR1 LNHDA, CDR2 SQIVND (reference sequence). The CDR3 here is CASSFGQGSGNTIYF. For the CDR3, the DNA is TGTGCCAGTAGTTTTGGACAGGGTTCTGGAAACACCATATATTTT.

The chain joins TRBV30 to TRBJ2-1; 10 bases map to TRBD2. Germline values: CDR1 GTSNPN, CDR2 SVGIG (reference sequence). V shed 2 bases, J shed 4 bases, and the junction held 2 bases outside the gene matches. The CDR3 consists of 14 residues. In DNA form, the CDR3 reads TGTGCCTGGAGTCCTAGCGGGAGATACAATGAGCAGTTCTTC. Its translation is CAWSPSGRYNEQFF.

The V call is TRBV12-5, the J call TRBJ2-7; D is unresolved. The CDR3 runs 14 residues. Trimming shortened V by 1 base and J by 3 bases, and 10 bases separated the two germline ends. Germline assignment: CDR1 LGHNT and CDR2 FRNRAP. The CDR3 sequence is CASGLGMADYEQYF. The CDR3 nucleotides read TGTGCTAGTGGTTTGGGGATGGCAGACTACGAGCAGTACTTC.

This chain uses TRBV19 with TRBJ1-1; 11 bases line up with TRBD1. The germline V gene has CDR1 LNHDA and CDR2 SQIVND (reference sequence). This CDR3 is 15 amino acids long. Unmatched junction bases numbered 6, after V lost 9 bases and J lost 0 bases. The CDR3 DNA reads TGTGCCAGCCACCGGGACAGGGGGGTGAACACTGAAGCTTTCTTT. This translates into CASHRDRGVNTEAFF. The full variable domain, in which reference TRBV19 and TRBJ1-1 provide the parts outside the CDR3, is DGGITQSPKYLFRKEGQNVTLSCEQNLNHDAMYWYRQDPGQGLRLIYYSQIVNDFQKGDIAEGYSVSREKKESFPLTVTSAQKNPTAFYLCASHRDRGVNTEAFFGQGTRLTVV.

Regarding this clone: This likely comes from a read error, as the CDR3 has no conserved phenylalanine or tryptophan at its end. This chain joins TRBV7-9 and TRBJ1-5; a possible D gene is TRBD1 (6 bases). The CDR3 covers 14 residues. Deletions cut 1 base from V and 3 bases from J, with 7 bases between. Germline V gene sequence: CDR1 SEHNR, CDR2 FQNEAQ (reference sequence). The CDR3 here is CASSLGDTNQPQHL. DNA for the CDR3: TGTGCCAGCAGCTTAGGGGACACCAATCAGCCCCAGCATCTT.

The CDR3 region has the DNA TGTGCCAGCAGCTTAGGAGTAGCGGGAACTAACAATGAGCAGTTCTTC. This translates into CASSLGVAGTNNEQFF. The V gene is TRBV11-3, the J gene TRBJ2-1; 8 positions match TRBD2. The CDR3 has 16 residues. V shed 1 base, J shed 5 bases, and the junction held 7 bases outside the gene matches. CDR1 SGHNT and CDR2 YENEEA come from the germline V gene. Full variable domain (remainder filled in from reference TRBV11-3 and TRBJ2-1): EAGVVQSPRYKIIEKKQPVAFWCNPISGHNTLYWYLQNLGQGPELLIRYENEEAVDDSQLPKDRFSAERLKGVDSTLKIQPAELGDSAVYLCASSLGVAGTNNEQFFGPGTRLTVL.

This sequence joins TRBV7-9 and TRBJ2-5, with D possibly TRBD1 on 5 matching bases. The CDR3 sequence is 14 residues long. CDR1 and CDR2 from the germline V gene are SEHNR and FQNEAQ (reference sequence). V was pared by 6 bases and J by 5 bases, with 16 bases between. DNA for the CDR3: TGTGCCAGCAGGTCCCAGGGTGCCGCGGAGACCCAGTACTTC. Encoded protein: CASRSQGAAETQYF.

This rearrangement joins TRBV5-1 to TRBJ2-1; D gene ambiguous. This CDR3 comprises 12 residues. CDR1 is SGHRS and CDR2 is YFSETQ in the germline V gene. The ends were cut back, 4 bases at V and 6 bases at J, with 8 bases in the middle. CDR3 sequence: CASSRRSNEQFF. CDR3 nucleotides: TGCGCCAGCAGCCGACGGTCCAATGAGCAGTTCTTC.

The rearrangement links TRBV27 to TRBJ1-1; TRBD1 matches 7 bases. CDR3 length equals 14 residues. CDR1 is MNHEY and CDR2 is SMNVEV in the germline V gene (reference sequence). V trimming: 3 bases; J trimming: 4 bases; junction bases outside the gene matches: 5. CDR3 residues: CASSFRQGGTEAFF. Here the CDR3 DNA reads TGTGCCAGCAGTTTCAGACAGGGAGGCACTGAAGCTTTCTTT.

The V call is TRBV2, the J call TRBJ2-2; 9 positions agree with TRBD2. J gave up 6 bases and V 6 bases, and 11 bases lay outside the gene matches. CDR1 is SNHLY, CDR2 FYNNEI, per germline. The length of the CDR3 is 16 residues. This CDR3 is CASSLGLALIPGELFF. The CDR3 bases are TGTGCCAGCAGCCTGGGACTAGCTTTAATCCCCGGGGAGCTGTTTTTT.